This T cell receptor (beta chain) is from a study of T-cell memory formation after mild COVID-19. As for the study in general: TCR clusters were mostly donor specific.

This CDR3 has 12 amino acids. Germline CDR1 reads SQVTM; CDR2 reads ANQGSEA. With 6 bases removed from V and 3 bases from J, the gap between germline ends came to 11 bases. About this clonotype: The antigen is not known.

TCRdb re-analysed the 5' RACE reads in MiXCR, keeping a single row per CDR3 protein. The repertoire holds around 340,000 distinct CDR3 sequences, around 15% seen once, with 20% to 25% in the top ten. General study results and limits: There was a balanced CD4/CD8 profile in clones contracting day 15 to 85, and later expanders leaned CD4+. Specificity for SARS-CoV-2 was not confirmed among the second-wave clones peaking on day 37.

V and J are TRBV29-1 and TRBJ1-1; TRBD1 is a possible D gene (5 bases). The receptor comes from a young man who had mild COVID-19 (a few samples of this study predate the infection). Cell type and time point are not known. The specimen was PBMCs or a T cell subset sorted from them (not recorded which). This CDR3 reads CSVRGTHTEAFF. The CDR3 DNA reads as TGCAGCGTCCGGGGCACACACACTGAAGCTTTCTTT. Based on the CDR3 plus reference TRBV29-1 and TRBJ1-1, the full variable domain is SAVISQKPSRDICQRGTSLTIQCQVDSQVTMMFWYRQQPGQSLTLIATANQGSEATYESGFVIDKFPISRPNLTFSTLTVSNMSPEDSSIYLCSVRGTHTEAFFGQGTRLTVV.